This TCR beta chain was found in a study of shared clonotypes between healthy human individuals. Study as a whole: Donors, aged 18 to 49, were a couple of women and three men. The study used three CD4 naive, three CD4 memory, two CD8 naive and one CD8 memory plate per donor.

Germline V CDR1 and CDR2: MGHRA, YSYEKL. This CDR3 spans 13 amino acids. Trimming shortened V by 1 base and J by 1 base, and 4 bases separated the two germline ends. As defined, naive CD8 cells were CD45RO-negative and positively selected for CCR7, with terminally differentiated effector memory CD45RA+ cells excluded. Study-wide results and limits: In several donors, around 4.5% of naive CD4 clonotypes appeared in common.

Execution of the assay was at deep level. Data came from immunoSEQ multiplex PCR; TCRdb stores just in-frame clones and leaves some out. The data contain about 2 million clones, about 95% of them singletons. A note on this clone: Antigen: not known. The identical CDR3 is also encoded by other nucleotide sequences in the sample.

The sequenced sample consisted of naive CD8+ T cells sorted from blood. The clonotype comes from a man aged 18-30 years in good health. J is TRBJ1-1 and V is TRBV4-1; D call uncertain. The CDR3 is CASSQVGNTEAFF. In DNA form, the CDR3 reads TGCGCCAGCAGCCAAGTAGGGAACACTGAAGCTTTCTTT.